One sample yielded the 2 T cell receptor beta chains listed below, sequenced in a study of T cell repertoires in cytomegalovirus infection. TCRdb re-called the reads with MiXCR, one entry per CDR3 protein. The table records under 350,000 distinct CDR3 sequences, 9% to 9.5% of them present only once. Sample: PBMCs. The receptor source for this set is a human donor in good health (CMV status not recorded). Some clones in this sample may be carry-over from other donors' samples.

The table lists this clonotype with many counts. The chain carries TRBV6-6 and TRBJ1-1; no definite D call. V shed 4 bases and J shed 6 bases, with 9 bases lying between them. From germline, CDR1 is MNHNY and CDR2 SVGAGI (reference sequence). There are 12 residues in the CDR3. This CDR3 reads CASSSNFAEAFF. The CDR3 DNA follows: TGTGCCAGCAGTTCCAACTTCGCTGAAGCTTTCTTT.

The CDR3 nucleotides read TGTGCCAGCAGCTTAGGGGGACTAGCGGGAGGAGGAGAGACCCAGTACTTC. It codes for CASSLGGLAGGGETQYF. The rearrangement links TRBV7-2 to TRBJ2-5, with 15 nucleotides matching TRBD2. Looked up from germline, CDR1 is SGHTA and CDR2 is FQGNSA. This CDR3 is 17 amino acids long. The V gene end was trimmed by 1 base and the J gene end by 4 bases; junction bases not matched to a gene: 4.